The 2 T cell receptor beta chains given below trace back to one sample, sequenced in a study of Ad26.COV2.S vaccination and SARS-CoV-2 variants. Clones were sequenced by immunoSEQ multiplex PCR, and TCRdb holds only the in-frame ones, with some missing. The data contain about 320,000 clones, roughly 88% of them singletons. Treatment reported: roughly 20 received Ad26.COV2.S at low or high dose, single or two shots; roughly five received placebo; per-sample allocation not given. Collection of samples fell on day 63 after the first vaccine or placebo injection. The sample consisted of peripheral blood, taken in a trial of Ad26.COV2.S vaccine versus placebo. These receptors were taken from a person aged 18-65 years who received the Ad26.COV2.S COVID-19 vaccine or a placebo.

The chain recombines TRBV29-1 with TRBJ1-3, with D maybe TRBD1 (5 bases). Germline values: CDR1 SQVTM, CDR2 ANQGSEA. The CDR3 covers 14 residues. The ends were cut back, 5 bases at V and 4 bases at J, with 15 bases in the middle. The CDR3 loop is CSVTITGRGNTIYF. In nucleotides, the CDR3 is TGCAGCGTTACCATAACAGGTAGAGGAAACACCATATATTTT.

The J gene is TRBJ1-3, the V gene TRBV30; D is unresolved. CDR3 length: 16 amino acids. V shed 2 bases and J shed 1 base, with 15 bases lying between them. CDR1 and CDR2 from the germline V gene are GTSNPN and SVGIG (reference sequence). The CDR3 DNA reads TGTGCCTGGAGTACGAGTATGGTTCTGTCTGGAAACACCATATATTTT. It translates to CAWSTSMVLSGNTIYF.